These 27 T cell receptor beta chains share one sample of origin, sequenced in a study of CD8 T cells in Susac syndrome. Random hexamers primed reverse transcription of about 0.5 to 1 ug RNA. MiXCR was run by TCRdb on the immunoSEQ multiplex PCR reads, yielding one entry per CDR3 protein. The table shows 400,000 to 550,000 distinct CDR3 sequences, with more than 80% occurring only once. The source material was CD8+ T cells from PBMCs. The receptor source for this set is a human donor with multiple sclerosis.

The chain joins TRBV5-1 to TRBJ1-1; TRBD1 is a possible D gene (5 bases). The CDR3 runs to 16 residues. V shed 3 bases and J shed 2 bases, with 17 bases lying between them. Per the germline V gene, CDR1 is SGHRS and CDR2 is YFSETQ. DNA of the CDR3: TGCGCCAGCAGCTCGGAAGGGACCGCTTATAACACTGAAGCTTTCTTT. Translated: CASSSEGTAYNTEAFF.

This chain connects TRBV7-3 to TRBJ2-2; tentatively, D is TRBD1 (6 bases). The V gene lost 4 bases and the J gene lost 0 bases, with 9 bases spanning the gap. The CDR3 extends over 15 amino acids. Germline V gene data show CDR1 as SGHTA and CDR2 as FQGTGA. CDR3 sequence (DNA): TGTGCCAGCAGCTGGGACATAACGAACACCGGGGAGCTGTTTTTT. Its protein product is CASSWDITNTGELFF.

This clonotype was counted only a few times. The gene calls are TRBV27 and TRBJ1-2; 7 bases align to TRBD1. V lost 3 bases and J lost 6; bases outside the gene matches: 4. CDR1 is MNHEY and CDR2 is SMNVEV in the germline V gene (reference sequence). The CDR3 is 13 residues long. This CDR3 is CASSLGRGNGYTF. CDR3 nucleotide sequence: TGTGCCAGCAGTTTGGGCAGGGGGAATGGCTACACCTTC.

The gene calls are TRBV19 and TRBJ1-5; 7 nucleotides match TRBD1. The CDR3 has 15 amino acids. The junction had 10 bases not matched to a gene; V was cut back by 9 bases and J by 2 bases. Germline V lookup: CDR1 LNHDA, CDR2 SQIVND (reference sequence). The CDR3 coding sequence is TGTGCCAGAATTCCCTCCGGGACAGGCAATCAGCCCCAGCATTTT. Its protein is CARIPSGTGNQPQHF.

The V call is TRBV6-5, the J call TRBJ1-6; no reliable D call. The ends were cut back, 2 bases at V and 5 bases at J, with 4 bases in the middle. CDR3 length: 13 residues. CDR1 is MNHEY and CDR2 is SVGAGI in the germline V gene. CDR3 DNA: TGTGCCAGCAGTTACAGAAATAATTCACCCCTCCACTTT. It translates to CASSYRNNSPLHF.

This clonotype occurred once. The chain carries TRBV20-1 and TRBJ2-7; 14 nucleotides align to TRBD2. The junction had 6 bases not matched to a gene; V was cut back by 5 bases and J by 3 bases. This CDR3 is built from 15 residues. Germline V gene lookup returns CDR1 DFQATT and CDR2 SNEGSKA (reference sequence). In DNA, the CDR3 is TGCAGTGCTCATGGACTAGCGGGAGGCAGCTACGAGCAGTACTTC. The encoded protein is CSAHGLAGGSYEQYF.

This sequence joins TRBV30 and TRBJ2-2, with D possibly being TRBD1 (5 bases). The CDR3 covers 15 residues. Germline loops: CDR1 GTSNPN, CDR2 SVGIG (reference sequence). Trimming removed 4 bases at V and 0 bases at J, with 12 bases between. CDR3 loop: CAWTGLPTNTGELFF. CDR3 DNA: TGTGCCTGGACAGGGCTCCCTACGAACACCGGGGAGCTGTTTTTT.

The V and J genes are TRBV19 and TRBJ1-1; unclear D gene. CDR1 is LNHDA and CDR2 is SQIVND in the germline V gene (reference sequence). Trimming pared 3 bases from V and 2 bases from J, leaving 10 bases between. This CDR3 is built from 14 residues. In nucleotides, the CDR3 is TGTGCCAGTAGTATGGACGGAACAAACACTGAAGCTTTCTTT. Its translation is CASSMDGTNTEAFF.

V and J are TRBV12-3 or TRBV12-4 and TRBJ1-2, with D hard to call. Trimming cost V 2 bases and J 6 bases, with 10 bases left between them. The CDR3 contains 13 residues. CDR3 loop: CASSLLPRDGYTF. CDR3 sequence (DNA): TGTGCCAGCAGTTTATTGCCCCGAGATGGCTACACCTTC.

This chain links TRBV27 with TRBJ2-3; tentatively, D is TRBD2 (5 bases). CDR3 size: 17 residues. Germline V CDR1 and CDR2: MNHEY, SMNVEV (reference sequence). V was cut by 5 bases and J by 0 bases, with 18 bases left in between. CDR3 nucleotides: TGTGCCAGCAGTCCCTCGGACGGAGGCACTAGCACAGATACGCAGTATTTT. Residues: CASSPSDGGTSTDTQYF.

The chain employs TRBV7-6 and TRBJ2-1; TRBD2 agrees at 7 bases. J was trimmed by 6 bases and V by 2 bases; bases with no gene match: 7. The CDR3 covers 15 residues. Germline CDR1 reads SGHVS; CDR2 reads FNYEAQ. The CDR3 DNA reads TGTGCCAGCAGCTTACTAGCGGACATACCCAATGAGCAGTTCTTC. Its translation is CASSLLADIPNEQFF.

The chain combines TRBV28 with TRBJ1-4; no firm D call. This CDR3 is 14 amino acids long. The V gene's germline CDR1 is MDHEN and CDR2 SYDVKM. Between the trimmed V and J ends, which lost 6 bases and 8 bases, there was a span of 16 bases. CDR3 region: CASSRRQEGEKLFF. DNA for the CDR3: TGTGCCAGCAGCCGCCGGCAAGAAGGGGAAAAACTGTTTTTT.

V usage is TRBV10-2 and J usage is TRBJ2-3; D gene uncertain. There are 15 residues in the CDR3. CDR1 WSHSY and CDR2 SAAADI come from the germline V gene. The ends were cut back, 4 bases at V and 4 bases at J, with 15 bases in the middle. The CDR3 is CASSAEPVGADTQYF. CDR3 DNA: TGCGCCAGCAGTGCTGAGCCCGTGGGCGCAGATACGCAGTATTTT.

The CDR3 coding sequence is TGTGCCAGCAGTCCGTTGGGTACTGTAGGTGAAAAACTGTTTTTT. It encodes CASSPLGTVGEKLFF. The chain uses TRBV27 and TRBJ1-4; D call uncertain. Germline V lookup: CDR1 MNHEY, CDR2 SMNVEV (reference sequence). The CDR3 totals 15 residues. The V end was cut by 5 bases, the J end by 7 bases, with 17 bases between.

V gene TRBV28 combines with J gene TRBJ2-7; TRBD2 might be the D (5 bases). Trimming stripped 6 bases from V and 10 bases from J, with 25 bases between. CDR3 length: 15 amino acids. In germline, CDR1 is MDHEN, CDR2 SYDVKM. The CDR3 here is CASRRPGFRTDYQYF. The CDR3 DNA reads TGTGCCAGCAGACGCCCAGGATTCAGGACCGACTACCAGTACTTC. Based on the CDR3 plus reference TRBV28 and TRBJ2-7, the full variable domain is DVKVTQSSRYLVKRTGEKVFLECVQDMDHENMFWYRQDPGLGLRLIYFSYDVKMKEKGDIPEGYSVSREKKERFSLILESASTNQTSMYLCASRRPGFRTDYQYFGPGTRLTVT.

The chain joins TRBV20-1 to TRBJ2-1; D is unclear. Trimming pared 0 bases from V and 0 bases from J, leaving 9 bases between. CDR3 size: 15 residues. Germline values: CDR1 DFQATT, CDR2 SNEGSKA (reference sequence). CDR3 in amino acids: CSARDFRHSYNEQFF. In DNA, the CDR3 is TGCAGTGCTAGAGATTTCAGACACTCCTACAATGAGCAGTTCTTC.

The chain is built from TRBV9 and TRBJ1-1; D possibly corresponds to TRBD1 (6 bases). This CDR3 has 16 amino acids. Trimming pared 0 bases from V and 5 bases from J, leaving 17 bases between. Germline-derived CDR1 and CDR2 are SGDLS and YYNGEE. The CDR3 DNA reads TGTGCCAGCAGCGTAGGTTTGATGGGGGCTACAACTGAAGCTTTCTTT. Residues: CASSVGLMGATTEAFF.

CDR3 nucleotides: TGTGCCAGCAGTTTACGGGCTGGCTACGAGCAGTACTTC. Its protein product is CASSLRAGYEQYF. This rearrangement joins TRBV27 to TRBJ2-7, with D uncertain. CDR3 length: 13 amino acids. V was pared by 2 bases and J by 3 bases, with 8 bases between. The germline gives CDR1 MNHEY, CDR2 SMNVEV (reference sequence).

The rearrangement uses TRBV27 and TRBJ2-1, with no clear D. The ends were cut back, 1 base at V and 5 bases at J, with 12 bases in the middle. The length of the CDR3 is 15 residues. Germline V gives CDR1 MNHEY, CDR2 SMNVEV (reference sequence). CDR3 amino acids: CASSLYGYSNNEQFF. As DNA, the CDR3 is TGTGCCAGCAGTTTATATGGCTATTCAAACAATGAGCAGTTCTTC.

The gene calls are TRBV19 and TRBJ1-3; no definite D call. CDR3 size: 13 residues. The V end lost 3 bases, the J end lost 7 bases, and 10 bases lay between the germline ends. Germline V lookup: CDR1 LNHDA, CDR2 SQIVND (reference sequence). The CDR3: CASSIGPANTIYF. The DNA of the CDR3 is TGTGCCAGTAGTATCGGGCCGGCGAACACCATATATTTT.

The rearrangement links TRBV7-8 to TRBJ1-4; weak D call: TRBD1 (5 bases). Looked up from germline, CDR1 is SGHVS and CDR2 is FQNEAQ. The CDR3 covers 15 residues. Trimming shortened V by 5 bases and J by 3 bases, and 13 bases separated the two germline ends. Written as DNA, the CDR3 is TGTGCCAGCAGCCCGCAGGGAGGGTCTAATGAAAAACTGTTTTTT. This encodes CASSPQGGSNEKLFF. Complete variable domain (other parts from reference TRBV7-8 and TRBJ1-4): GAGVSQSPRYKVAKRGQDVALRCDPISGHVSLFWYQQALGQGPEFLTYFQNEAQLDKSGLPSDRFFAERPEGSVSTLKIQRTQQEDSAVYLCASSPQGGSNEKLFFGSGTQLSVL.

The gene calls are TRBV4-1 and TRBJ2-1; D remains ambiguous. This CDR3 comprises 12 residues. The germline V and J ends were trimmed by 0 bases and 10 bases, with 7 bases remaining between them. The germline V gene encodes CDR1 MGHRA and CDR2 YSYEKL. Written as DNA, the CDR3 is TGCGCCAGCAGCCAAGATGGGTCAGAGCAGTTCTTC. It codes for CASSQDGSEQFF.

This sequence joins TRBV28 and TRBJ2-2, with TRBD2 matching over 8 bases. From germline, CDR1 is MDHEN and CDR2 SYDVKM. The junction had 11 bases not matched to a gene; V was cut back by 7 bases and J by 4 bases. CDR3 length: 16 residues. The CDR3 bases are TGTGCCAGCAATCGGCCAGCGGGAGATGGCACCGGGGAGCTGTTTTTT. Protein product: CASNRPAGDGTGELFF.

The chain links TRBV19 to TRBJ1-1; D not resolved. CDR1 LNHDA and CDR2 SQIVND come from the germline V gene (reference sequence). Trimming took off 2 bases at V and 3 bases at J, with 7 bases between the two ends. This CDR3 comprises 13 residues. The CDR3 coding sequence is TGTGCCAGTAGTATAAGTTCCCACACTGAAGCTTTCTTT. Amino acid sequence: CASSISSHTEAFF.

This clonotype is a singleton in its sample. The chain links TRBV27 to TRBJ2-1; tentative D call: TRBD2 (6 bases). Germline-derived CDR1 and CDR2 are MNHEY and SMNVEV (reference sequence). Trimming took 2 bases from V and 3 from J, leaving 11 bases between them. This CDR3 has 15 amino acids. The CDR3 bases are TGTGCCAGCAGTTTAGGAGGGGTAGGCTACAATGAGCAGTTCTTC. Amino acid sequence: CASSLGGVGYNEQFF.

This chain uses TRBV11-2 with TRBJ2-2; D not certain. CDR3 size: 13 residues. Between the trimmed V and J ends, which lost 8 bases and 3 bases, there was a span of 10 bases. The germline CDR1 and CDR2 sequences are SGHAT and FQNNGV. CDR3 nucleotides: TGTGCCAGCGGATTGATGGACACCGGGGAGCTGTTTTTT. Translated: CASGLMDTGELFF.

The chain has TRBV6-1 and TRBJ2-7, with a possible D match to TRBD1 (5 bases). The CDR3 covers 13 residues. Germline CDR1 reads MNHNS; CDR2 reads SASEGT. V dropped 9 bases and J dropped 3 bases, with 15 bases sitting between them. CDR3 DNA: TGTGCCAGTTCAGGGCAGGCTGGCTACGAGCAGTACTTC. Amino acid sequence: CASSGQAGYEQYF.